The 23 T cell receptor beta chains listed next were all sequenced from one sample in a study of blood T cell repertoires in COVID-19. TCRdb's table, derived via immunoSEQ multiplex PCR, lists solely in-frame clones and lacks some. Here the sample spans around 380,000 clones, roughly 77% being singletons. What was sequenced was peripheral blood. The receptors come from a human donor with acute or convalescent COVID-19. The donor label of this sample is uncertain.

This sequence joins TRBV9 and TRBJ2-1, with TRBD1 as a possible D gene (6 bases). The V gene lost 4 bases and the J gene lost 4 bases, with 15 bases spanning the gap. This CDR3 spans 15 amino acids. The germline V gene has CDR1 SGDLS and CDR2 YYNGEE. DNA of the CDR3: TGTGCCAGCAGCCCTGGACAGCTATCTTACAATGAGCAGTTCTTC. This gives the protein CASSPGQLSYNEQFF.

The CDR3 region is CAWRYIRAREYGYTF. In DNA form, the CDR3 reads TGTGCCTGGAGATATATCAGGGCCCGAGAGTATGGCTACACCTTC. The chain employs TRBV30 and TRBJ1-2, with a tentative D call TRBD1 (5 bases). Germline assignment: CDR1 GTSNPN and CDR2 SVGIG (reference sequence). V dropped 3 bases and J dropped 5 bases, with 19 bases sitting between them. The CDR3 covers 15 residues.

This clone was found once. V and J are TRBV29-1 and TRBJ2-7; D is perhaps TRBD1 (6 bases). Germline V gene sequence: CDR1 SQVTM, CDR2 ANQGSEA. The CDR3 runs 14 residues. V was trimmed by 4 bases and J by 1 base, leaving 14 bases between them. CDR3 protein: CSVGDPGQSYEQYF. DNA of the CDR3: TGCAGCGTTGGAGACCCTGGACAGTCCTACGAGCAGTACTTC.

The chain carries TRBV18 and TRBJ2-2; 7 bases are a match to TRBD1. The germline CDR1 and CDR2 sequences are KGHSH and LQKENI. V shed 3 bases and J 5 bases; nucleotides not matched to a gene: 3. The CDR3 extends over 14 amino acids. The CDR3 loop reads CASSPGQWTGELFF. CDR3 DNA sequence: TGTGCCAGCTCACCGGGACAGTGGACCGGGGAGCTGTTTTTT.

The chain is built from TRBV3-1 (or the pseudogene TRBV3-2) and TRBJ1-2, with a possible D match to TRBD1 (6 bases). V was clipped by 3 bases and J by 0 bases, with 8 bases between them. This CDR3 is built from 14 residues. Germline V gives CDR1 LGHDT, CDR2 YNNKEL (reference sequence). The CDR3 here is CASSQGHTNYGYTF. The CDR3 coding sequence is TGTGCCAGCAGCCAGGGACATACTAACTATGGCTACACCTTC.

The V and J genes are TRBV3-1 (or the pseudogene TRBV3-2) and TRBJ1-3; perhaps TRBD1 as D (6 bases). The CDR3 contains 15 residues. Germline values: CDR1 LGHDT, CDR2 YNNKEL (reference sequence). The V gene lost 1 base and the J gene lost 4 bases, with 11 bases spanning the gap. The CDR3 DNA follows: TGTGCCAGCAGCCAAGCACTGGGGGCAGGAAACACCATATATTTT. Protein: CASSQALGAGNTIYF.

Here the CDR3 DNA reads TGTGCCATCAGTCCCGGGACAGGCCGTCTAGGGGAAGCTTTCTTT. The encoded protein is CAISPGTGRLGEAFF. This sequence joins TRBV10-3 and TRBJ1-1, with 8 positions matching TRBD1. Per the germline V gene, CDR1 is ENHRY and CDR2 is SYGVKD. This CDR3 comprises 15 residues. V dropped 5 bases and J dropped 8; count of bases not matched to a gene: 13.

This rearrangement joins TRBV6-5 to TRBJ1-4; 7 bases fit TRBD1. V was clipped by 4 bases and J by 5 bases; unmatched bases: 4. The CDR3 length is 14 residues. Looked up from germline, CDR1 is MNHEY and CDR2 is SVGAGI. This chain's CDR3 is CASSWGQKNEKLFF. The DNA of the CDR3 is TGTGCCAGCAGTTGGGGACAGAAGAATGAAAAACTGTTTTTT.

A single count supports this clone. The CDR3 sequence: CASSLARTGFEQYF. CDR3 coding DNA: TGCGCCAGCAGCTTGGCCCGGACAGGGTTCGAGCAGTACTTC. The chain recombines TRBV5-1 with TRBJ2-7; 8 bases are shared with TRBD1. J lost 6 bases, V lost 0 bases, and 5 bases had no gene match. Germline loops: CDR1 SGHRS, CDR2 YFSETQ. CDR3 length: 14 amino acids.

This chain connects TRBV18 to TRBJ1-3, with D perhaps matching TRBD1 (6 bases). V was trimmed by 3 bases and J by 4 bases, leaving 13 bases between them. The CDR3 spans 15 residues. Germline V gene data show CDR1 as KGHSH and CDR2 as LQKENI. CDR3 amino acids: CASSPGAHRGNTIYF. The CDR3 region has the DNA TGTGCCAGCTCACCGGGGGCACACAGGGGAAACACCATATATTTT.

This clone was recorded once. This chain's CDR3 is CATSLETVRYYEQYF. The CDR3 DNA is TGTGCCACCAGTCTGGAGACAGTGCGATACTACGAGCAGTACTTC. The chain has TRBV24-1 and TRBJ2-7; possible D gene TRBD1, 5 bases. With 6 bases removed from V and 3 bases from J, the gap between germline ends came to 17 bases. Germline CDR1 is KGHDR and CDR2 is SFDVKD. The CDR3 extends over 15 amino acids.

In its sample, this clone was seen once. DNA for the CDR3: TGTGCCAGCAGCGTAGACCCGCGGGGGTCCGAGTACGAGCAGTACTTC. Translating gives CASSVDPRGSEYEQYF. The chain couples TRBV9 to TRBJ2-7; 7 bases match TRBD2. Trimming removed 0 bases from V and 4 bases from J; junction bases left unmatched: 10. The CDR3 runs to 16 residues. The germline V gene encodes CDR1 SGDLS and CDR2 YYNGEE. The full variable domain, completed using reference TRBV9 and TRBJ2-7, is DSGVTQTPKHLITATGQRVTLRCSPRSGDLSVYWYQQSLDQGLQFLIQYYNGEERAKGNILERFSAQQFPDLHSELNLSSLELGDSALYFCASSVDPRGSEYEQYFGPGTRLTVT.

V gene TRBV5-1 combines with J gene TRBJ1-2; the D gene is possibly TRBD1 (5 bases). Germline values: CDR1 SGHRS, CDR2 YFSETQ. Trimming shortened V by 0 bases and J by 4 bases, and 16 bases separated the two germline ends. This CDR3 contains 16 residues. This CDR3 reads CASSLAGGSVGYGYTF. The CDR3 region has the DNA TGCGCCAGCAGCTTGGCGGGGGGATCTGTCGGCTATGGCTACACCTTC.

In its sample, this clone was seen once. The CDR3 loop reads CATSDSGTATYEQYF. As DNA, the CDR3 is TGTGCCACCAGTGATTCCGGGACAGCAACCTACGAGCAGTACTTC. The gene calls are TRBV24-1 and TRBJ2-7; 7 nucleotides align to TRBD1. CDR1 and CDR2 (germline): KGHDR, SFDVKD. After removal of 2 bases from V and 2 bases from J, the junction contained 5 bases not matched to a gene. This CDR3 is 15 amino acids long.

This rearrangement joins TRBV7-8 to TRBJ2-2; D unresolved. In germline, CDR1 is SGHVS, CDR2 FQNEAQ. This CDR3 comprises 15 residues. The ends were cut back, 5 bases at V and 1 base at J, with 11 bases in the middle. The CDR3: CASSHSAGNTGELFF. CDR3 bases: TGTGCCAGCAGCCACTCGGCAGGGAACACCGGGGAGCTGTTTTTT.

J is TRBJ2-5 and V is TRBV11-3; TRBD2 agrees at 10 bases. Germline trimming cut 4 bases from V and 5 bases from J; bases unmatched to any gene: 1. Germline CDR1 is SGHNT and CDR2 is YENEEA. The CDR3 is 13 amino acids. In DNA, the CDR3 is TGTGCCAGCAGCTATAGCGGGAGGGAGACCCAGTACTTC. Protein product: CASSYSGRETQYF.

This sequence joins TRBV5-6 and TRBJ2-2; D call uncertain. The CDR3 is 13 residues long. The V gene lost 2 bases and the J gene lost 1 base, with 3 bases spanning the gap. The germline V gene has CDR1 SGHDT and CDR2 YYEEEE. DNA for the CDR3: TGTGCCAGCAGCTTCCAGAACACCGGGGAGCTGTTTTTT. This gives the protein CASSFQNTGELFF.

The CDR3 nucleotides are TGTGCCAGCAGCTTGGACAGTCACGAGCAGTACTTC. Residues: CASSLDSHEQYF. The rearrangement joins TRBV7-8 to TRBJ2-7, with a weak D call TRBD1 (6 bases). Germline assignment: CDR1 SGHVS and CDR2 FQNEAQ. V was shortened by 3 bases and J by 5 bases, with 8 bases between the two germline ends. This CDR3 region has 12 residues.

This chain joins TRBV19 and TRBJ2-6; D remains unclear. The CDR3 sequence is 17 residues long. V was clipped by 5 bases and J by 0 bases, with 14 bases between them. CDR1 LNHDA and CDR2 SQIVND come from the germline V gene (reference sequence). CDR3 DNA: TGTGCCAGTAGTCCCCACGACACCACCTCTGGGGCCAACGTCCTGACTTTC. This gives the protein CASSPHDTTSGANVLTF.

This clone was observed a few times. J is TRBJ1-2 and V is TRBV24-1; a weak D match, TRBD1 (5 bases). Germline V lookup: CDR1 KGHDR, CDR2 SFDVKD. Between the trimmed V and J ends, which lost 4 bases and 2 bases, there was a span of 13 bases. The CDR3 extends over 15 amino acids. CDR3 amino acids: CATSEDGAKNYGYTF. CDR3 nucleotides: TGTGCCACCAGTGAAGATGGGGCGAAGAACTATGGCTACACCTTC.

V and J are TRBV7-2 and TRBJ1-1; unclear D gene. Trimming left V 4 bases short and J 4 bases short, with 13 bases between. The germline CDR1 and CDR2 sequences are SGHTA and FQGNSA. The CDR3 extends over 14 amino acids. CDR3 in amino acids: CASSSRQVPTEAFF. CDR3 DNA: TGTGCCAGCAGCTCCCGACAAGTTCCCACTGAAGCTTTCTTT.

This clone was counted a single time. The chain is built from TRBV7-8 and TRBJ2-2; 8 bases agree with TRBD1. The V and J ends lost 5 bases and 5 bases, in that order; junction bases with no gene match: 10. Looked up from germline, CDR1 is SGHVS and CDR2 is FQNEAQ. The CDR3 totals 16 residues. CDR3 region: CASSLQGDARTGELFF. For the CDR3, the DNA is TGTGCCAGCAGCCTACAGGGGGACGCCAGAACCGGGGAGCTGTTTTTT.

This chain joins TRBV11-2 and TRBJ2-1; no clear D. CDR1 is SGHAT, CDR2 FQNNGV, per germline. The CDR3 is 14 residues long. The V and J ends lost 0 bases and 7 bases respectively, with 10 bases between them. CDR3 region: CASSLEINRNEQFF. DNA of the CDR3: TGTGCCAGCAGCTTAGAAATTAACCGGAATGAGCAGTTCTTC.